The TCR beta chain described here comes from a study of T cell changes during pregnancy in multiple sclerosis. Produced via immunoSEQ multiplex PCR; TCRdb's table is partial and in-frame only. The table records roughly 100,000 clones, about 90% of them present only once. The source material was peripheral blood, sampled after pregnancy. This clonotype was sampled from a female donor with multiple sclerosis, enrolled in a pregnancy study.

The CDR3 loop is CASSRTQGFANTGELFF. CDR3 DNA sequence: TGTGCCAGCAGCCGTACTCAGGGTTTCGCGAACACCGGGGAGCTGTTTTTT. The chain uses TRBV5-4 and TRBJ2-2, with D perhaps matching TRBD1 (5 bases). Deletions cut 4 bases from V and 0 bases from J, with 16 bases between. CDR3 length equals 17 residues. The germline gives CDR1 SGHNT, CDR2 YYREEE (reference sequence).